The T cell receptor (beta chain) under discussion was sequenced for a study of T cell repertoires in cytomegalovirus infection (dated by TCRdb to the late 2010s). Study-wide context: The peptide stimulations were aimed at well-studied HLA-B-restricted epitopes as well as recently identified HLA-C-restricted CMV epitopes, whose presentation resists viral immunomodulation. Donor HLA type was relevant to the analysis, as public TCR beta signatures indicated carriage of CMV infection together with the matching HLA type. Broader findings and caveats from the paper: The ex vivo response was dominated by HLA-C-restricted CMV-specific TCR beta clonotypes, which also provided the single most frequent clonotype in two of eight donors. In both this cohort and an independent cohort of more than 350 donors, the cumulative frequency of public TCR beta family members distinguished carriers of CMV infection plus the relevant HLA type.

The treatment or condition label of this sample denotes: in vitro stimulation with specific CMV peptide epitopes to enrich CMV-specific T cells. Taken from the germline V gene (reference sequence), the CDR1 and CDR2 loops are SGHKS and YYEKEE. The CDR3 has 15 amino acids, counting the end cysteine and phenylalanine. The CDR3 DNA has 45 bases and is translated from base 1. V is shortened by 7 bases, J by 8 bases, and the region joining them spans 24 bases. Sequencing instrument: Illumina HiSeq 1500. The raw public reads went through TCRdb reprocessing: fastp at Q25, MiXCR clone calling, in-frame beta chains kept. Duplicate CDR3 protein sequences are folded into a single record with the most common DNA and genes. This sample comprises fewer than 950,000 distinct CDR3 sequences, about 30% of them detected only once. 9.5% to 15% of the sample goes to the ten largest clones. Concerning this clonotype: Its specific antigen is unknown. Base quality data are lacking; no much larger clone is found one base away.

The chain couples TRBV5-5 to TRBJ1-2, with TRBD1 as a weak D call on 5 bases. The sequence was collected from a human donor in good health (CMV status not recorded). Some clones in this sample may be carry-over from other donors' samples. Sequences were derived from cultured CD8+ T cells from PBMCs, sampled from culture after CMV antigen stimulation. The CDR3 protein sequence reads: CASETTVLPRGGYTF. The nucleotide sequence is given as TGTGCCAGCGAGACGACAGTTCTTCCTCGGGGAGGCTACACCTTC. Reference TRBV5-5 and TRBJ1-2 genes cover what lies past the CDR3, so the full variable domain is DAGVTQSPTHLIKTRGQQVTLRCSPISGHKSVSWYQQVLGQGPQFIFQYYEKEERGRGNFPDRFSARQFPNYSSELNVNALLLGDSALYLCASETTVLPRGGYTFGSGTRLTVV.